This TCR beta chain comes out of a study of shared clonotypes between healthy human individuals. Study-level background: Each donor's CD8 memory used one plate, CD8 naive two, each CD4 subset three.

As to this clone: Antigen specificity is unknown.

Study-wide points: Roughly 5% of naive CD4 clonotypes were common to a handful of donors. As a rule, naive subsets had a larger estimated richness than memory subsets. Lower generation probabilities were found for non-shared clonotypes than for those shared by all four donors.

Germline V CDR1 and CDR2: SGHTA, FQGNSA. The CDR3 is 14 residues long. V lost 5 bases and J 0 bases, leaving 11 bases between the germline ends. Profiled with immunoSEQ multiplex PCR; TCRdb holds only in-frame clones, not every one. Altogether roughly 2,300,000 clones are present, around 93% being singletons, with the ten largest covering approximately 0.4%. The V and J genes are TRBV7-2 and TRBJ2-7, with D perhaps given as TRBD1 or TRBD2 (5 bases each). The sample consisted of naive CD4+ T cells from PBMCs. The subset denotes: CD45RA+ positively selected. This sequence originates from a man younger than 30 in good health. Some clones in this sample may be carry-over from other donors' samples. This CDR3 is CASSGGLSSYEQYF. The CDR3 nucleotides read TGTGCCAGCAGCGGGGGTTTGAGCTCCTACGAGCAGTACTTC. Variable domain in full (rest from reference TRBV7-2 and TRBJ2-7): GAGVSQSPSNKVTEKGKDVELRCDPISGHTALYWYRQSLGQGLEFLIYFQGNSAPDKSGLPSDRFSAERTGGSVSTLTIQRTQQEDSAVYLCASSGGLSSYEQYFGPGTRLTVT.